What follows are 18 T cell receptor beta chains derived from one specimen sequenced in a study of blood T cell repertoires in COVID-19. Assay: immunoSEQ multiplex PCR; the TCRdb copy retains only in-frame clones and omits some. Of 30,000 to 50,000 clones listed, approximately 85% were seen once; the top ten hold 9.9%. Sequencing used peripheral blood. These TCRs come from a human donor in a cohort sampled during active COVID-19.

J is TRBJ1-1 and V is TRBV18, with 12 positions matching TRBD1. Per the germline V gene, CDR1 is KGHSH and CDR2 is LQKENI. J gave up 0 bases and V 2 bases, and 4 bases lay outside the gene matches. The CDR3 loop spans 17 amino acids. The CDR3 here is CASSPGTGGNLNTEAFF. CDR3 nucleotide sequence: TGTGCCAGCTCACCAGGGACAGGGGGCAACTTGAACACTGAAGCTTTCTTT.

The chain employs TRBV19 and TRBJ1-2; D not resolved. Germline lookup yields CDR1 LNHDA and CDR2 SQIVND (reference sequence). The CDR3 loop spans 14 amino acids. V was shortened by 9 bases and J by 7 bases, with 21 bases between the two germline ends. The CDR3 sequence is CASTRERSLFGYTF. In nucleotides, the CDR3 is TGTGCCAGCACCCGGGAGAGGAGTCTTTTTGGCTACACCTTC.

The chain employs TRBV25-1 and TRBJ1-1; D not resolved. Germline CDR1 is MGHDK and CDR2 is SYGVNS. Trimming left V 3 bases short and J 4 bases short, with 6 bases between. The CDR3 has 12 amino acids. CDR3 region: CASSEAGTEAFF. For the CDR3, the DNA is TGTGCCAGCAGTGAGGCAGGCACTGAAGCTTTCTTT.

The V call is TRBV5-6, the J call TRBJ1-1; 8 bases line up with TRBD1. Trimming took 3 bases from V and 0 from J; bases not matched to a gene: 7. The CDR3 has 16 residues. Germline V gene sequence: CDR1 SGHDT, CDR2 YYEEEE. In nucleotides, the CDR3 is TGTGCCAGCAGCTGGACAGGGCGGGGTTTGAACACTGAAGCTTTCTTT. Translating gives CASSWTGRGLNTEAFF.

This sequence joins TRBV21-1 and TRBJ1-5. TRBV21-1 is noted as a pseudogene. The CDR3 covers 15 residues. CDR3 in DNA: TGTGCCAGCCCTTCCAGAGGGAAGAGAAATCAGCCCCAGCATTTT. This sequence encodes CASPSRGKRNQPQHF.

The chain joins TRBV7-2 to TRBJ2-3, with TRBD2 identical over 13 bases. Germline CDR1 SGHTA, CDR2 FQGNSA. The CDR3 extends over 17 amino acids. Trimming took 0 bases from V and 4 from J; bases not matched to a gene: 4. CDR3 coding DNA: TGTGCCAGCAGCTTAGCCTTCACTAGCGGGGGGGCAGATACGCAGTATTTT. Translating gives CASSLAFTSGGADTQYF.

For the CDR3, the DNA is TGTGCCAGCAGCATAGCGGGAGGGTTCCAAGAGACCCAGTACTTC. Its translation is CASSIAGGFQETQYF. V gene TRBV6-5 combines with J gene TRBJ2-5, with 11 bases fitting TRBD2. Germline values: CDR1 MNHEY, CDR2 SVGAGI. The V gene end was trimmed by 6 bases and the J gene end by 1 base; junction bases not matched to a gene: 4. The CDR3 sequence is 15 residues long.

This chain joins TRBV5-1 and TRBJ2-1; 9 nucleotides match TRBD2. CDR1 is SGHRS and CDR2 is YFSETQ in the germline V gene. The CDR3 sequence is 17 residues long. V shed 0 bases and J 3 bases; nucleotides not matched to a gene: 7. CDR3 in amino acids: CASSLALAGDFYNEQFF. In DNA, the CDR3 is TGCGCCAGCAGCTTGGCCTTAGCGGGAGATTTCTACAATGAGCAGTTCTTC.

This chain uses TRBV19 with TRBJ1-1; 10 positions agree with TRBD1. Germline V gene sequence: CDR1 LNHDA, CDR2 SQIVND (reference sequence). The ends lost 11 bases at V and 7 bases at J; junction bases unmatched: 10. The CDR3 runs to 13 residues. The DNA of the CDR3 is TGTGCCTCCCGGGACAGGGGTAATGGTGAAGCTTTCTTT. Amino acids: CASRDRGNGEAFF.

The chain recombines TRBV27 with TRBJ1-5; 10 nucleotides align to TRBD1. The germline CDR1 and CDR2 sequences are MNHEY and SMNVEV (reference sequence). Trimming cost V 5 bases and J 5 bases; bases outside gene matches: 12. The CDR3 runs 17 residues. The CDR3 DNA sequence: TGTGCCAGCAGTCTTTTGGGGGAGGGGACAGGGGATCAGCCCCAGCATTTT. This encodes CASSLLGEGTGDQPQHF.

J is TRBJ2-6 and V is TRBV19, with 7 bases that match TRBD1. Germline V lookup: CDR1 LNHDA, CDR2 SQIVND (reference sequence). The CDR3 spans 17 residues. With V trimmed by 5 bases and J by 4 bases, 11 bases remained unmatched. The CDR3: CASSGRSTGTGANVLTF. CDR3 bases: TGTGCCAGTAGTGGCCGTTCGACAGGGACCGGGGCCAACGTCCTGACTTTC. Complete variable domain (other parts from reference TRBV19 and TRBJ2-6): DGGITQSPKYLFRKEGQNVTLSCEQNLNHDAMYWYRQDPGQGLRLIYYSQIVNDFQKGDIAEGYSVSREKKESFPLTVTSAQKNPTAFYLCASSGRSTGTGANVLTFGAGSRLTVL.

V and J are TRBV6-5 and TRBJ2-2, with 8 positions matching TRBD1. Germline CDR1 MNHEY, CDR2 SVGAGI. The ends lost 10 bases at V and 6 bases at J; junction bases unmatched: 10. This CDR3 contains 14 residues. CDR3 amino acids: CATPRQGAAGELFF. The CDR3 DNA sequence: TGTGCCACTCCCCGGCAGGGGGCTGCCGGGGAGCTGTTTTTT.

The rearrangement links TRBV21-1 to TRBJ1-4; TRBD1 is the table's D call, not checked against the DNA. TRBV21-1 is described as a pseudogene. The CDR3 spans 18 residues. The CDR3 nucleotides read TGTGCCAGCAGCATGTCAGCAGATGGGACAGGGCCTCCCAAAAGGATGTTTTTT. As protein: CASSMSADGTGPPKRMFF.

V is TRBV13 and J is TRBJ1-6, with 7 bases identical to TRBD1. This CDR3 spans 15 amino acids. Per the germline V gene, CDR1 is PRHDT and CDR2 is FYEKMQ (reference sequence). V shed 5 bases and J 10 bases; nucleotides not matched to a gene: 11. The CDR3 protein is CASSKDRVWTSPLHF. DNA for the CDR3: TGTGCCAGCAGCAAAGACAGGGTTTGGACCTCACCCCTCCACTTT.

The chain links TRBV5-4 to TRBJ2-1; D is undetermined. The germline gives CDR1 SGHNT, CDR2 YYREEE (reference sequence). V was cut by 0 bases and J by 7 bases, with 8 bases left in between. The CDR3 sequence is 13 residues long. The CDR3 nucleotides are TGTGCCAGCAGCTTGGCTGAGGAGAATGAGCAGTTCTTC. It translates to CASSLAEENEQFF.

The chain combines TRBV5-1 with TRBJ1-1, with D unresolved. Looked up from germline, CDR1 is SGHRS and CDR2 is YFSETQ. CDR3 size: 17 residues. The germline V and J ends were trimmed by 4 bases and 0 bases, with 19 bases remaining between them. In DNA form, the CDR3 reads TGCGCCAGCAGCCCTATGCTGGGGAGCCAGTTGAACACTGAAGCTTTCTTT. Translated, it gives CASSPMLGSQLNTEAFF.

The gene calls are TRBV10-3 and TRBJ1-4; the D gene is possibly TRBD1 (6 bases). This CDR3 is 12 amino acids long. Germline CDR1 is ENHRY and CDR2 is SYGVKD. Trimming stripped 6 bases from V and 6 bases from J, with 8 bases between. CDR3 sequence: CAISNRDEKLFF. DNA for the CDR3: TGTGCCATCAGCAACAGGGATGAAAAACTGTTTTTT.

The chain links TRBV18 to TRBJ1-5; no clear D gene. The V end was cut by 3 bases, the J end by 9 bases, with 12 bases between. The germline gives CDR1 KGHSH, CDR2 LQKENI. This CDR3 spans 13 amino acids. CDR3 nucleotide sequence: TGTGCCAGCTCACCCGTCGAATTCGGGCCCCAGCATTTT. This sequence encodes CASSPVEFGPQHF.